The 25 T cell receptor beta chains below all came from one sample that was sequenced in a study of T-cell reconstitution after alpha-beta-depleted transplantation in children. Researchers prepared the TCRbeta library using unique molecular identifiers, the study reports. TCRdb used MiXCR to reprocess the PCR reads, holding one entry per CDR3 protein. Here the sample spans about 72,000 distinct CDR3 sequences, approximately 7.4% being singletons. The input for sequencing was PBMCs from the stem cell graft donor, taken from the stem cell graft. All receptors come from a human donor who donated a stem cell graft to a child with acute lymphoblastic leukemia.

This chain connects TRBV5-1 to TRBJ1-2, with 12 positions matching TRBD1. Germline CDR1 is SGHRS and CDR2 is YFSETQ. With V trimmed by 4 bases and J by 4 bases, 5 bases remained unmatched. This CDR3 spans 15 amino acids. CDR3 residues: CASSPGQGAGYGYTF. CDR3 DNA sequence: TGCGCCAGCAGCCCGGGACAGGGGGCTGGCTATGGCTACACCTTC.

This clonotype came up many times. This chain's CDR3 is CATSHPAEGYNEQFF. Here the CDR3 DNA reads TGTGCCACCAGTCACCCGGCGGAGGGCTACAATGAGCAGTTCTTC. The chain combines TRBV24-1 with TRBJ2-1; D perhaps matches TRBD2 (6 bases). Trimming took off 6 bases at V and 3 bases at J, with 14 bases between the two ends. CDR3 length: 15 residues. Germline V gives CDR1 KGHDR, CDR2 SFDVKD.

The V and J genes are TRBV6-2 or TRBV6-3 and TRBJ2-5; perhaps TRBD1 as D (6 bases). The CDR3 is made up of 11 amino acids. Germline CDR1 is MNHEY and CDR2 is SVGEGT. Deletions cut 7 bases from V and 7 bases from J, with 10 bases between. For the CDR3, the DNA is TGTGCCAGCACCTGGGGGCCGACCCAGTACTTC. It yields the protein CASTWGPTQYF.

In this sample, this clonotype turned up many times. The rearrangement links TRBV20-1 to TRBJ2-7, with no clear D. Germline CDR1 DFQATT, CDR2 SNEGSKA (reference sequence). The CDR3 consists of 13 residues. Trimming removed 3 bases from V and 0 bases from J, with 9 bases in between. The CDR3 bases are TGCAGTGCTAGCTTGGGTTACTCCTACGAGCAGTACTTC. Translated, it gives CSASLGYSYEQYF.

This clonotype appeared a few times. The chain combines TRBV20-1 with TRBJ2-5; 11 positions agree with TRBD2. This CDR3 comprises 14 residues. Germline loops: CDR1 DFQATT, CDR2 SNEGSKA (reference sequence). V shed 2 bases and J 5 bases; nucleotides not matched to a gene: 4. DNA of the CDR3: TGCAGTGCTAGATTTAGCGGGGGGGCCGAGACCCAGTACTTC. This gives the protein CSARFSGGAETQYF.

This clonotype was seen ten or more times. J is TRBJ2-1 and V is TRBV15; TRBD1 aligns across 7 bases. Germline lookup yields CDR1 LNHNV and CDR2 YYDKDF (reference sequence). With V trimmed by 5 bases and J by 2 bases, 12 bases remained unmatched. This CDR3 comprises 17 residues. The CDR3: CATSEPARQGPYNEQFF. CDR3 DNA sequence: TGTGCCACCAGCGAGCCCGCCAGACAGGGCCCCTACAATGAGCAGTTCTTC.

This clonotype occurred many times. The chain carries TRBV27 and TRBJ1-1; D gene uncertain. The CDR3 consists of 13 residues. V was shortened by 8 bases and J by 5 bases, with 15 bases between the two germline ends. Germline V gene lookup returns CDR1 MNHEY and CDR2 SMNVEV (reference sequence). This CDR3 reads CASARVGGTEAFF. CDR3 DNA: TGTGCCAGCGCCCGAGTAGGTGGGACTGAAGCTTTCTTT.

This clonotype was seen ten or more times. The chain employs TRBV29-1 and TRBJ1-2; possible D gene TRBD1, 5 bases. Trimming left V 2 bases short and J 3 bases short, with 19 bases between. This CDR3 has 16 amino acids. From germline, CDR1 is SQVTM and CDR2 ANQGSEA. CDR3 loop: CSVEQLSQGVYYGYTF. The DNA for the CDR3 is TGCAGCGTTGAACAACTCTCCCAGGGCGTTTACTATGGCTACACCTTC.

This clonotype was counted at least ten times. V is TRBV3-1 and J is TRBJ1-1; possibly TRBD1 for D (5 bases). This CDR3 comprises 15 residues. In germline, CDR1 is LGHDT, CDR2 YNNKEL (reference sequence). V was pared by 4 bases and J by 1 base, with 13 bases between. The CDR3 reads CASSLGRGPNTEAFF. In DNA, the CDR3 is TGTGCCAGCAGCCTGGGACGGGGTCCGAACACTGAAGCTTTCTTT.

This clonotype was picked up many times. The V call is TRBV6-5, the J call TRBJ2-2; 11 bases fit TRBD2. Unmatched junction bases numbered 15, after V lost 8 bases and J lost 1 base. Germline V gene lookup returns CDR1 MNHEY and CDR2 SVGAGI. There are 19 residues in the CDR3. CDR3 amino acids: CASLGTSGKWVKNTGELFF. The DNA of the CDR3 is TGTGCCAGCCTCGGGACTAGCGGCAAGTGGGTCAAGAACACCGGGGAGCTGTTTTTT.

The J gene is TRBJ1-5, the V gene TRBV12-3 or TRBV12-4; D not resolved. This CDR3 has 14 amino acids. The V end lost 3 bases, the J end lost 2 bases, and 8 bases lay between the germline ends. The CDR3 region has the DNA TGTGCCAGCAGTTTTGCAGAACGCAATCAGCCCCAGCATTTT. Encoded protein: CASSFAERNQPQHF.

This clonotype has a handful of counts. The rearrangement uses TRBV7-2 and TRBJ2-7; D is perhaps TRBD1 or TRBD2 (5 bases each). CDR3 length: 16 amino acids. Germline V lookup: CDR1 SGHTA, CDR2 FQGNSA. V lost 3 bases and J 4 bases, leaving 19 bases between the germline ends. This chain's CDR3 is CASSLRRDRRIYEQYF. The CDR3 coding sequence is TGTGCCAGCAGCTTGCGCCGGGACCGGCGAATTTACGAGCAGTACTTC. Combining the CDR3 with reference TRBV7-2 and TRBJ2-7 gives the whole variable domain GAGVSQSPSNKVTEKGKDVELRCDPISGHTALYWYRQSLGQGLEFLIYFQGNSAPDKSGLPSDRFSAERTGGSVSTLTIQRTQQEDSAVYLCASSLRRDRRIYEQYFGPGTRLTVT.

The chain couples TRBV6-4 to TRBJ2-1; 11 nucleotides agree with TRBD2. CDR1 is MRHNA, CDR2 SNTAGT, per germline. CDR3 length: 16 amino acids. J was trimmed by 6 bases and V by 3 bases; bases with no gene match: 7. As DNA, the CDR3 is TGTGCCAGCAGTGAAACCGGGACTAGCGGTTTCAATGAGCAGTTCTTC. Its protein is CASSETGTSGFNEQFF.

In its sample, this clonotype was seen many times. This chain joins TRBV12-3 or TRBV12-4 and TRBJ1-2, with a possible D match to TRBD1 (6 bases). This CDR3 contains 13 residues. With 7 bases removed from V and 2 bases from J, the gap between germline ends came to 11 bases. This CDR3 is CASTTDRNYGYTF. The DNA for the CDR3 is TGTGCCAGCACCACAGACAGGAACTATGGCTACACCTTC.

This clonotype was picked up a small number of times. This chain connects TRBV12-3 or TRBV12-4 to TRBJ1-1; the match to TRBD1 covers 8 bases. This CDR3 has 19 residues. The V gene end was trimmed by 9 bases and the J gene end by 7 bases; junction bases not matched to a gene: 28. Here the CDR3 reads CASLETGASRTWRVNEAFF. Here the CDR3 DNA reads TGTGCCAGTCTCGAGACAGGGGCCTCTAGAACCTGGAGGGTAAATGAAGCTTTCTTT.

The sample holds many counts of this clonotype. CDR3 nucleotides: TGTGCCAGCAGCGTCACTAGCGTCAGCACAGATACGCAGTATTTT. It specifies CASSVTSVSTDTQYF. The chain joins TRBV9 to TRBJ2-3, with 7 bases matching TRBD2. V lost 2 bases to trimming and J lost 0 bases; unmatched junction nucleotides: 3. The germline V gene has CDR1 SGDLS and CDR2 YYNGEE. This CDR3 is 15 amino acids long. The variable domain in full, completed from reference TRBV9 and TRBJ2-3, reads DSGVTQTPKHLITATGQRVTLRCSPRSGDLSVYWYQQSLDQGLQFLIQYYNGEERAKGNILERFSAQQFPDLHSELNLSSLELGDSALYFCASSVTSVSTDTQYFGPGTRLTVL.

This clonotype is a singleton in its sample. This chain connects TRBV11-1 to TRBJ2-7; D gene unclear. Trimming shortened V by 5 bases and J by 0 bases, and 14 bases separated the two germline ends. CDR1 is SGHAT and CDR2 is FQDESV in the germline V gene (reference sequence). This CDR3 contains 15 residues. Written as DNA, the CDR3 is TGTGCCAGCAGCCCCGGACGGGCCAGCTCCTACGAGCAGTACTTC. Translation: CASSPGRASSYEQYF.

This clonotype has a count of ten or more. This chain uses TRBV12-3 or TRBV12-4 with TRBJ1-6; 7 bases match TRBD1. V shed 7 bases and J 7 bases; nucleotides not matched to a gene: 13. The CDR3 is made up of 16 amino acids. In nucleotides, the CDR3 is TGTGCCAGCACCTCGGACAGGAACAAGGGGAATTCACCCCTCCACTTT. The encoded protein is CASTSDRNKGNSPLHF.

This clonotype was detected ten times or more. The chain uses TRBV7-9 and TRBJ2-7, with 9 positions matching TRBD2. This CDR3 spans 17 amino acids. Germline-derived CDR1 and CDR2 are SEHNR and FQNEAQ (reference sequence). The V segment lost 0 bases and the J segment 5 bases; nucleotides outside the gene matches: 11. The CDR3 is CASSLAHNPGLANEQYF. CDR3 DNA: TGTGCCAGCAGCTTAGCGCATAATCCGGGACTAGCTAACGAGCAGTACTTC.

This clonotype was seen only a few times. CDR3 amino acids: CSVAGETYEQYF. The CDR3 DNA reads TGCAGTGTAGCGGGAGAAACCTACGAGCAGTACTTC. The chain links TRBV20-1 to TRBJ2-7, with 9 bases matching TRBD2. The junction had 3 bases not matched to a gene; V was cut back by 7 bases and J by 2 bases. The CDR3 has 12 residues. Looked up from germline, CDR1 is DFQATT and CDR2 is SNEGSKA (reference sequence).

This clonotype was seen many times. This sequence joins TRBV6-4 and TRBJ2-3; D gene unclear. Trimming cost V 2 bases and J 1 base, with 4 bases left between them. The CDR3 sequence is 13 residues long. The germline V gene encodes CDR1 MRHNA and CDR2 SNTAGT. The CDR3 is CASSDTGTDTQYF. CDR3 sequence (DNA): TGTGCCAGCAGTGACACAGGCACAGATACGCAGTATTTT.

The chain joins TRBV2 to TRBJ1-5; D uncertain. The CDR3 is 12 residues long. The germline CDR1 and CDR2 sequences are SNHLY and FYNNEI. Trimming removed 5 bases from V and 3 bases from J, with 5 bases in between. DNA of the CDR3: TGTGCCAGCAGTCCGGCCAATCAGCCCCAGCATTTT. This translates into CASSPANQPQHF.

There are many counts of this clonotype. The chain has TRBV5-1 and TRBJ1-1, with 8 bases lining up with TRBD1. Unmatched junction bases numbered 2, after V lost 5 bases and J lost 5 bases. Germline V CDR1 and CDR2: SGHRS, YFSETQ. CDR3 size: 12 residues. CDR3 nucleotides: TGCGCCAGCAGAGGGACAGGAACTGAAGCTTTCTTT. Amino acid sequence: CASRGTGTEAFF.

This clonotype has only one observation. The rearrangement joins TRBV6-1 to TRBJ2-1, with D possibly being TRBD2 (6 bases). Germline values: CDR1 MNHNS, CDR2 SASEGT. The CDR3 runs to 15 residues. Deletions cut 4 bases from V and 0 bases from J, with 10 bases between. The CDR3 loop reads CASSVGLFSYNEQFF. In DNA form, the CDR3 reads TGTGCCAGCAGTGTGGGACTGTTCTCCTACAATGAGCAGTTCTTC.

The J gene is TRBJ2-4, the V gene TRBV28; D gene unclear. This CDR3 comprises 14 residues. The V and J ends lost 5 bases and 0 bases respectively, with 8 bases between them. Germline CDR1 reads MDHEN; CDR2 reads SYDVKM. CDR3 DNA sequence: TGTGCCAGCAGTCCCCGACTAGCCAAAAACATTCAGTACTTC. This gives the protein CASSPRLAKNIQYF.